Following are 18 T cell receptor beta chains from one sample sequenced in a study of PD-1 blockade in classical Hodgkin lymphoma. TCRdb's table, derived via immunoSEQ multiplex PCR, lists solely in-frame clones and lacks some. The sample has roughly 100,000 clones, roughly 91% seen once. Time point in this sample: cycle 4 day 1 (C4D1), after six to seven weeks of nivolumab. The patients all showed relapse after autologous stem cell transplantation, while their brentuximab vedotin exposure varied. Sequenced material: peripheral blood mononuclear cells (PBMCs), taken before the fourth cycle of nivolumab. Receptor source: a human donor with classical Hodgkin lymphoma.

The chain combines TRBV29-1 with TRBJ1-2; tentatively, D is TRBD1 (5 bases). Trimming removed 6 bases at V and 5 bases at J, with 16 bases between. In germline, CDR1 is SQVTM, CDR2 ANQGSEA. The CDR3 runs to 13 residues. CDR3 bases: TGCAGCGTCCGCGTACCGGGACTTTATGGCTACACCTTC. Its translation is CSVRVPGLYGYTF.

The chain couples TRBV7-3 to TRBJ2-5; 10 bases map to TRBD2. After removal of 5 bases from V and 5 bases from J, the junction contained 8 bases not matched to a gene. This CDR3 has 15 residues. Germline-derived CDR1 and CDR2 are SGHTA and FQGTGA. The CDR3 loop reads CASSTSGRASETQYF. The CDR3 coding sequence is TGTGCCAGCAGCACAAGCGGGAGGGCCAGCGAGACCCAGTACTTC.

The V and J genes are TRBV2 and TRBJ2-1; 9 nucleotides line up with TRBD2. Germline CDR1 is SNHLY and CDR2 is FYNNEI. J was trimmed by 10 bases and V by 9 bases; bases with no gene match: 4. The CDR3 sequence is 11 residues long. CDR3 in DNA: TGTGCCAGGACGCTAGCGGGGGAGCAGTTCTTC. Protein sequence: CARTLAGEQFF.

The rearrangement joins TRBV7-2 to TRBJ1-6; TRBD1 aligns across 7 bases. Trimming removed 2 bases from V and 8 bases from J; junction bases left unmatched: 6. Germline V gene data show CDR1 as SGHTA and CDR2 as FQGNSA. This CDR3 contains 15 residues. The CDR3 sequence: CASSLPTGWYSPLHF. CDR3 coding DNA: TGTGCCAGCAGCTTACCGACAGGGTGGTATTCACCCCTCCACTTT.

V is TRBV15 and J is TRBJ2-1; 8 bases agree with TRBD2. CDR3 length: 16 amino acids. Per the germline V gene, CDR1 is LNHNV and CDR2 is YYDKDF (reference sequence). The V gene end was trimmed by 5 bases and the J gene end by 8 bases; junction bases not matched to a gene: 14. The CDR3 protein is CATSGGAGTRLYEQFF. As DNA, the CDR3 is TGTGCCACCAGCGGAGGAGCCGGGACTAGACTCTATGAGCAGTTCTTC.

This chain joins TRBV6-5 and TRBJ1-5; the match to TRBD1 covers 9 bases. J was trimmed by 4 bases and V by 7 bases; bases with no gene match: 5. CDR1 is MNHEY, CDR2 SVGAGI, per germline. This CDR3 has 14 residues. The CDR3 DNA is TGTGCCAGCACCTCGGACAGGGGAAATCAGCCCCAGCATTTT. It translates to CASTSDRGNQPQHF.

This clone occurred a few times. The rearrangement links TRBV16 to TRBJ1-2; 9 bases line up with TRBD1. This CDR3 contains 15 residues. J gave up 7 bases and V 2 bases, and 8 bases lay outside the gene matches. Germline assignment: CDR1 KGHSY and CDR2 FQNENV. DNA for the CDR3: TGTGCCAGCAGCCAAAGGCCGGGACAGGGAGCTGGCTACACCTTC. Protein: CASSQRPGQGAGYTF.

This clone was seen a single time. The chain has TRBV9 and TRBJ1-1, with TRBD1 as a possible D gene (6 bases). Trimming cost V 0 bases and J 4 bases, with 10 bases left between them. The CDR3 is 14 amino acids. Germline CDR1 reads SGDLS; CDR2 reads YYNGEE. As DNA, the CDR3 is TGTGCCAGCAGCGTAGTGAGGGACACCACTGAAGCTTTCTTT. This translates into CASSVVRDTTEAFF.

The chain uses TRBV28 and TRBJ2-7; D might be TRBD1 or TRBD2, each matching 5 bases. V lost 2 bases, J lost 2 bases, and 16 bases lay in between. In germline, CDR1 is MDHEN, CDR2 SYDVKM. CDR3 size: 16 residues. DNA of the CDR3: TGTGCCAGCAGTTTAACTCTACGGGACCCAACCTACGAGCAGTACTTC. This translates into CASSLTLRDPTYEQYF.

CDR3 in amino acids: CASSSDRVTYNEQFF. CDR3 sequence (DNA): TGCGCCAGCAGCTCAGACAGGGTCACCTACAATGAGCAGTTCTTC. This sequence joins TRBV5-1 and TRBJ2-1, with 7 bases fitting TRBD1. In germline, CDR1 is SGHRS, CDR2 YFSETQ. V dropped 3 bases and J dropped 2; count of bases not matched to a gene: 5. The CDR3 runs to 15 residues.

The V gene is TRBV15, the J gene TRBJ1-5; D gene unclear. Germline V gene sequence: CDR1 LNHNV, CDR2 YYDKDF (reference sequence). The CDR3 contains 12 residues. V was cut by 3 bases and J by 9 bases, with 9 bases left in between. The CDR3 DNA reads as TGTGCCACCAGCAGTAACGTGTTGCCCCAGCATTTT. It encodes CATSSNVLPQHF.

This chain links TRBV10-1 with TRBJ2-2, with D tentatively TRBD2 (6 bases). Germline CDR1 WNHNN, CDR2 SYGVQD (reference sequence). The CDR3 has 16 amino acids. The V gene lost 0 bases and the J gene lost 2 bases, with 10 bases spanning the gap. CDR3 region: CASSESGGANTGELFF. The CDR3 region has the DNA TGCGCCAGCAGTGAGTCGGGGGGAGCTAACACCGGGGAGCTGTTTTTT.

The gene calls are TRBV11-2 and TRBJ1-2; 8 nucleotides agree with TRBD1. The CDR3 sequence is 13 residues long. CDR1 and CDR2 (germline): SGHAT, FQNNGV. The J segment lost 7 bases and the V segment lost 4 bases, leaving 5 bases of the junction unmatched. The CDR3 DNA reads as TGTGCCAGCAGCTCGACAGGGGTCGTTGGCTACACCTTC. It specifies CASSSTGVVGYTF.

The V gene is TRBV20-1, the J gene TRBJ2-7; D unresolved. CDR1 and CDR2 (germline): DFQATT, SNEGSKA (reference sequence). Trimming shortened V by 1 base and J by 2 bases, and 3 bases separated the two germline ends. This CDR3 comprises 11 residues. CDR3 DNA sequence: TGCAGTGCTAGAGTGACCTACGAGCAGTACTTC. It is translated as CSARVTYEQYF.

The CDR3 sequence is CASSFSGTTEAFF. The CDR3, as DNA: TGTGCCAGCAGTTTCTCAGGCACAACTGAAGCTTTCTTT. V and J are TRBV28 and TRBJ1-1; D gene uncertain. The V and J ends lost 3 bases and 5 bases respectively, with 10 bases between them. CDR1 MDHEN and CDR2 SYDVKM come from the germline V gene. This CDR3 has 13 residues.

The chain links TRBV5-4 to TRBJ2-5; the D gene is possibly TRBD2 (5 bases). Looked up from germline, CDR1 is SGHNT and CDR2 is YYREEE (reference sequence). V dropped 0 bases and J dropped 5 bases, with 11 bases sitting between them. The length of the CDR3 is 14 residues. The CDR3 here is CASSLAGSQETQYF. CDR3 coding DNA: TGTGCCAGCAGCTTGGCGGGGTCCCAGGAGACCCAGTACTTC.

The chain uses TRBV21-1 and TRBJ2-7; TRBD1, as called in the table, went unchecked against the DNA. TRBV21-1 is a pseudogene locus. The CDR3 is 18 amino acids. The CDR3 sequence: CASSKDIETGRSFYEQYF. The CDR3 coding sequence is TGTGCCAGCAGCAAAGACATTGAGACAGGGCGGAGTTTCTACGAGCAGTACTTC.

The DNA of the CDR3 is TGTGCCAGTAGTATGGCAGGGGGCTTTCAGCCCCAGCATTTT. Residues: CASSMAGGFQPQHF. The chain links TRBV19 to TRBJ1-5; 8 nucleotides match TRBD1. This CDR3 is 14 amino acids long. Germline CDR1 reads LNHDA; CDR2 reads SQIVND (reference sequence). J was trimmed by 6 bases and V by 3 bases; bases with no gene match: 4.